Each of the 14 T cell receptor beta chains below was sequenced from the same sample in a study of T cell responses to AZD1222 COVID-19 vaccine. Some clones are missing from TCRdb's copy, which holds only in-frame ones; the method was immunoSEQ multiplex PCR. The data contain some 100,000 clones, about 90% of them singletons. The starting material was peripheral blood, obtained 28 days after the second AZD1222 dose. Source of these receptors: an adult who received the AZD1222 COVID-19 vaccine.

CDR3 in amino acids: CASSPSGVTGELFF. CDR3 nucleotides: TGCGCCAGCTCCCCTTCAGGGGTTACAGGGGAGCTGTTTTTT. The genes are TRBV5-1 and TRBJ2-2; weak D call: TRBD1 (6 bases). Trimming shortened V by 7 bases and J by 8 bases, and 18 bases separated the two germline ends. This CDR3 is built from 14 residues. Looked up from germline, CDR1 is SGHRS and CDR2 is YFSETQ.

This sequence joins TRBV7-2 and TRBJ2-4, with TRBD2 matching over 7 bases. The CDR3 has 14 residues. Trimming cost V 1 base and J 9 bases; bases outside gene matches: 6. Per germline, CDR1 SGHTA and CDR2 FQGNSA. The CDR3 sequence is CASSLGRSGGIQYF. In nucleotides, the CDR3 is TGTGCCAGCAGCTTAGGAAGATCGGGGGGCATTCAGTACTTC. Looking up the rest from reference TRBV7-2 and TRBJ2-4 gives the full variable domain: GAGVSQSPSNKVTEKGKDVELRCDPISGHTALYWYRQSLGQGLEFLIYFQGNSAPDKSGLPSDRFSAERTGGSVSTLTIQRTQQEDSAVYLCASSLGRSGGIQYFGAGTRLSVL.

The chain's CDR3 is CASSQDGDNFSPLHF. For the CDR3, the DNA is TGCGCCAGCAGCCAAGATGGGGACAACTTTTCACCCCTCCACTTT. The V and J genes are TRBV4-3 and TRBJ1-6, with D perhaps TRBD1 (6 bases). The CDR3 spans 15 residues. Per the germline V gene, CDR1 is LGHNA and CDR2 is YSLEER. Deletions cut 0 bases from V and 9 bases from J, with 12 bases between.

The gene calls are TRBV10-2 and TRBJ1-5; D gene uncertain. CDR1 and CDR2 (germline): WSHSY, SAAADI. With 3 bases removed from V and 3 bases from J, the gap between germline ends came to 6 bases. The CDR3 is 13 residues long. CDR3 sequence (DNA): TGCGCCAGCAGTGATAACACCAATCAGCCCCAGCATTTT. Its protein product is CASSDNTNQPQHF.

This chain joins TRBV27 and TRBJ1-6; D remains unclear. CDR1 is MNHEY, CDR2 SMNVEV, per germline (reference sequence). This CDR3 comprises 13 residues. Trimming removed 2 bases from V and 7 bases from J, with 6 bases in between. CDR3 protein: CASSLGRNSPLHF. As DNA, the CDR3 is TGTGCCAGCAGTTTAGGTAGAAATTCACCCCTCCACTTT.

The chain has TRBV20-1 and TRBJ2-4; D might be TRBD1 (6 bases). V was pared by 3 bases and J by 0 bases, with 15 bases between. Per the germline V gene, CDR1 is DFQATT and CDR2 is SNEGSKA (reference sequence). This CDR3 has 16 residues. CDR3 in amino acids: CSASDRDKLAKNIQYF. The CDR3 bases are TGCAGTGCTAGTGACCGGGACAAACTAGCCAAAAACATTCAGTACTTC.

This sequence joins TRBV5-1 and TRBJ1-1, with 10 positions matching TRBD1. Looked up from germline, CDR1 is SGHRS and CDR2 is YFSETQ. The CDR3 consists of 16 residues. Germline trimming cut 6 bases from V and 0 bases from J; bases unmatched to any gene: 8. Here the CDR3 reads CASTKDRGRVNTEAFF. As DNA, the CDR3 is TGCGCCAGCACTAAAGACAGGGGGCGGGTGAACACTGAAGCTTTCTTT. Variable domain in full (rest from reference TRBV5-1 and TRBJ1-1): KAGVTQTPRYLIKTRGQQVTLSCSPISGHRSVSWYQQTPGQGLQFLFEYFSETQRNKGNFPGRFSGRQFSNSRSEMNVSTLELGDSALYLCASTKDRGRVNTEAFFGQGTRLTVV.

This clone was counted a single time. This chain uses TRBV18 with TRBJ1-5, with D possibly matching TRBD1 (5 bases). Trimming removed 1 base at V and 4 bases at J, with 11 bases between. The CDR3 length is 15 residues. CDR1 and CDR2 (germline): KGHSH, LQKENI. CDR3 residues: CASSPQAGQNQPQHF. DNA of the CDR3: TGTGCCAGCTCACCACAGGCAGGGCAAAATCAGCCCCAGCATTTT.

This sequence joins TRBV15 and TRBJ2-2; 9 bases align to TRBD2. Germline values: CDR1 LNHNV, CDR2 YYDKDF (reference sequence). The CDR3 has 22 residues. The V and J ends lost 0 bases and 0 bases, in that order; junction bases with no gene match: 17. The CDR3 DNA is TGTGCCACCAGCAGAGATCATGGGGATGGGACTAGCAGAATCGCGAACACCGGGGAGCTGTTTTTT. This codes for CATSRDHGDGTSRIANTGELFF.

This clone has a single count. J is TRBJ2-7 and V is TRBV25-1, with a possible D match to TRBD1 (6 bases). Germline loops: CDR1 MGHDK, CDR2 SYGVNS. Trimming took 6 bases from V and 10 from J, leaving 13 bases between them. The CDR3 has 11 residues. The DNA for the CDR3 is TGTGCCAGCAGCCAAGGGGGTCGTCAGTACTTC. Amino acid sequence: CASSQGGRQYF.

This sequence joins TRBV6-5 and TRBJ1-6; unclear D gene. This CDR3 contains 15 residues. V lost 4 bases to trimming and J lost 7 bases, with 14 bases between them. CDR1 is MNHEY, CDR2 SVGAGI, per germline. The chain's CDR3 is CASSSSSPGNSPLHF. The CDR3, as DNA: TGTGCCAGCAGTTCCTCAAGCCCTGGGAATTCACCCCTCCACTTT.

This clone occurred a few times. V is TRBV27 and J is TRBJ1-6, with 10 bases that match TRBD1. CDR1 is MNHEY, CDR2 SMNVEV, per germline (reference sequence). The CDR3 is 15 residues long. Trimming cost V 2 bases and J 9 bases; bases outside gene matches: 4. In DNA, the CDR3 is TGTGCCAGCAGTTTAGGGACAGGGGCTTTTTCACCCCTCCACTTT. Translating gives CASSLGTGAFSPLHF.

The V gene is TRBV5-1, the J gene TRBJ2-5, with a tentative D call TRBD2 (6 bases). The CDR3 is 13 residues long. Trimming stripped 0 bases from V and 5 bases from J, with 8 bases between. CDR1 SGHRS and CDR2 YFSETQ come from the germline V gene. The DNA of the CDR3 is TGCGCCAGCAGCTTGGGGCTAGCGGAGACCCAGTACTTC. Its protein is CASSLGLAETQYF.

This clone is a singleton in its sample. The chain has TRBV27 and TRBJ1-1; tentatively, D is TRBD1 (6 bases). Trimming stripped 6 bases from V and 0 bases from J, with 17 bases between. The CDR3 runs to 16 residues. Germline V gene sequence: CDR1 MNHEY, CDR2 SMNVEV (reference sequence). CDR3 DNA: TGTGCCAGCAGCGCGAGGGGGACGCGAGTGAACACTGAAGCTTTCTTT. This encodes CASSARGTRVNTEAFF.